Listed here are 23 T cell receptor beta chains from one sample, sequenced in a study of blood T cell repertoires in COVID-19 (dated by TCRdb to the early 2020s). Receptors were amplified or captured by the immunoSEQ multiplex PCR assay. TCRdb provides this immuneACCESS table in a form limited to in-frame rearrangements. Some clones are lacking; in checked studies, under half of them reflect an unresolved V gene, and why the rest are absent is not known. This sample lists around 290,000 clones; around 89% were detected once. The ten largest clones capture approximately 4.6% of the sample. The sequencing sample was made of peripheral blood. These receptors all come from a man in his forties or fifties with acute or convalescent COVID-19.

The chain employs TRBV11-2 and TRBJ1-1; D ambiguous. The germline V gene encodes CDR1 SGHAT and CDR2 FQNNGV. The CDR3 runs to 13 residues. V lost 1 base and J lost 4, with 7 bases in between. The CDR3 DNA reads TGTGCCAGCAGCTTAGGAGGGCCCACTGAAGCTTTCTTT. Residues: CASSLGGPTEAFF.

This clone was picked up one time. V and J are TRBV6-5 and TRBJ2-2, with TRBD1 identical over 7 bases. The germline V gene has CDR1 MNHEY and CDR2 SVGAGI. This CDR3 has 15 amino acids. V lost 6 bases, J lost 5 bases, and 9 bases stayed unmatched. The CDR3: CASRPGQASTGELFF. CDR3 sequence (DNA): TGTGCCAGCAGACCCGGACAGGCGAGTACCGGGGAGCTGTTTTTT.

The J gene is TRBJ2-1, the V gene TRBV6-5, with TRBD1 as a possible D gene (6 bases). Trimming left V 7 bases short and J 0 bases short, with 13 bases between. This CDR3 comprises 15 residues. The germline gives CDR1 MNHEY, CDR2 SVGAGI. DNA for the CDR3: TGTGCCAGCAACCTCAGGGGCGGCTCCTACAATGAGCAGTTCTTC. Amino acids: CASNLRGGSYNEQFF.

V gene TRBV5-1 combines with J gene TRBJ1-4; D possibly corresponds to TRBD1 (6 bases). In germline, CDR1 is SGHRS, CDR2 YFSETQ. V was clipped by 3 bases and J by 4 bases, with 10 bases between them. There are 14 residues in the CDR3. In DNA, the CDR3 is TGCGCCAGCAGCTGGACAGTAAATAATGAAAAACTGTTTTTT. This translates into CASSWTVNNEKLFF.

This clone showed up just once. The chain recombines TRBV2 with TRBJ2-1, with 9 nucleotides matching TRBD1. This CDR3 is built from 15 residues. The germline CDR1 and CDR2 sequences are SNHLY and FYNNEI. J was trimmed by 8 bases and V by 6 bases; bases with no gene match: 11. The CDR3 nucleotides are TGTGCCAGCAGCGCGACCGGGACAGGGTTGGATGAGCAGTTCTTC. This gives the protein CASSATGTGLDEQFF.

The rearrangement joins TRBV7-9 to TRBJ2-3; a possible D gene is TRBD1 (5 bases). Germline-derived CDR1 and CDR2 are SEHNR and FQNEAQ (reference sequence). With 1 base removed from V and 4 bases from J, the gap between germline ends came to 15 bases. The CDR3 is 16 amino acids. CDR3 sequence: CASSLGQDIVADTQYF. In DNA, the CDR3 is TGTGCCAGCAGCTTAGGTCAGGACATAGTAGCAGATACGCAGTATTTT.

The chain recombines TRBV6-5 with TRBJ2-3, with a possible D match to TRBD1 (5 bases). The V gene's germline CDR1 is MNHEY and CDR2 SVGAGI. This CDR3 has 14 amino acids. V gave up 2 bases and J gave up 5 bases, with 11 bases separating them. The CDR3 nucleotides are TGTGCCAGCAGTTACAGGGGAAGAGGAGATACGCAGTATTTT. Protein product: CASSYRGRGDTQYF.

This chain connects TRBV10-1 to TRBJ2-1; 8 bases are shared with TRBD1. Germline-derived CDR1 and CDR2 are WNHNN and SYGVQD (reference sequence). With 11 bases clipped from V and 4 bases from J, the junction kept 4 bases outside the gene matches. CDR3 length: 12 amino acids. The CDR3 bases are TGCGCCGCACGGACAGGGTACAATGAGCAGTTCTTC. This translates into CAARTGYNEQFF.

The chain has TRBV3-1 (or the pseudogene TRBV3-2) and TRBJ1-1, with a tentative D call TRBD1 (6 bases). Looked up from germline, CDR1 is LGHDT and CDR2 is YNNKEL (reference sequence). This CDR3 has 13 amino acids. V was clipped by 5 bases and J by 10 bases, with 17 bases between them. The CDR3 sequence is CASSARGPNGAFF. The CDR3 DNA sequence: TGTGCCAGCAGCGCCAGGGGCCCCAACGGAGCTTTCTTT.

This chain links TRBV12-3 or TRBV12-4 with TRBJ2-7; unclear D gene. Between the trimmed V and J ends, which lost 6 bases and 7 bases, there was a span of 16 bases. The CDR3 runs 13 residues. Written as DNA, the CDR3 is TGTGCCAGCAGCTTTACCCCTTTCGGGGAGCAGTACTTC. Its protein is CASSFTPFGEQYF.

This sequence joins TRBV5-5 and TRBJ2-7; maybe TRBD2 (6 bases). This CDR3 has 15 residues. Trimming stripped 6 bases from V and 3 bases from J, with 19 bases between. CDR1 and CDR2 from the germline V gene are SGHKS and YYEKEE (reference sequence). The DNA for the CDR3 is TGTGCCAGCATTACCAGTAGGGGACTTCACTACGAGCAGTACTTC. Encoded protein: CASITSRGLHYEQYF. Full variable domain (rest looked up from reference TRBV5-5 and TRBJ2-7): DAGVTQSPTHLIKTRGQQVTLRCSPISGHKSVSWYQQVLGQGPQFIFQYYEKEERGRGNFPDRFSARQFPNYSSELNVNALLLGDSALYLCASITSRGLHYEQYFGPGTRLTVT.

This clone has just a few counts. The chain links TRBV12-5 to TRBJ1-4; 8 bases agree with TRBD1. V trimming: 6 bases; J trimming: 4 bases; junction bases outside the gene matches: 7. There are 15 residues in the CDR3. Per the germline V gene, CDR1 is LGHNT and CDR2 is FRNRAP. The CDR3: CASGPRTGNNEKLFF. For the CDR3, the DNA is TGTGCTAGTGGGCCCCGGACAGGGAATAATGAAAAACTGTTTTTT.

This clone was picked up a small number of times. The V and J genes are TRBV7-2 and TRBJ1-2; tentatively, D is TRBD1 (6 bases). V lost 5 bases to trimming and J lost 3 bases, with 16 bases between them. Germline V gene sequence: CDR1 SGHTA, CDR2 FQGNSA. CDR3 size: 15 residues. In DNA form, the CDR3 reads TGTGCCAGCAGCCCCCGAACAGGGTGGGACTATGGCTACACCTTC. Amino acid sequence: CASSPRTGWDYGYTF. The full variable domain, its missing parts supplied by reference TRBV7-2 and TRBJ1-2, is GAGVSQSPSNKVTEKGKDVELRCDPISGHTALYWYRQSLGQGLEFLIYFQGNSAPDKSGLPSDRFSAERTGGSVSTLTIQRTQQEDSAVYLCASSPRTGWDYGYTFGSGTRLTVV.

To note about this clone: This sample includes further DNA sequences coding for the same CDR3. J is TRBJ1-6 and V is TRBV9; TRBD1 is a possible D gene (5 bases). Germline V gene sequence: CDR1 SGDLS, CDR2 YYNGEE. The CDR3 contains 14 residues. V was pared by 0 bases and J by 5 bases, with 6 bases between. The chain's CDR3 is CASSVGGDNSPLHF. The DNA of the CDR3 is TGTGCCAGCAGCGTAGGGGGGGATAATTCACCCCTCCACTTT. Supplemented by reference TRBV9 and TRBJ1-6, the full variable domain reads DSGVTQTPKHLITATGQRVTLRCSPRSGDLSVYWYQQSLDQGLQFLIQYYNGEERAKGNILERFSAQQFPDLHSELNLSSLELGDSALYFCASSVGGDNSPLHFGNGTRLTVT.

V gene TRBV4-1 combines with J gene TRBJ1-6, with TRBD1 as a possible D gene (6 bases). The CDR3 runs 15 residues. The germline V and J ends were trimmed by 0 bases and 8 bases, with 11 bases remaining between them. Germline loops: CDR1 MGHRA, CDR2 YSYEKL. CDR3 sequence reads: CASSQDIQGHSPLHF. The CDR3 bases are TGCGCCAGCAGCCAAGATATACAGGGACATTCACCCCTCCACTTT.

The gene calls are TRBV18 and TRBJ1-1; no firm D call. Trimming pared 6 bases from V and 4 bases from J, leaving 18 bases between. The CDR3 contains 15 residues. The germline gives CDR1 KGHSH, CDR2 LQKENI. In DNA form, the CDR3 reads TGTGCCAGCTCTCTCTCGGCGGCTGCGGGCACTGAAGCTTTCTTT. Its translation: CASSLSAAAGTEAFF.

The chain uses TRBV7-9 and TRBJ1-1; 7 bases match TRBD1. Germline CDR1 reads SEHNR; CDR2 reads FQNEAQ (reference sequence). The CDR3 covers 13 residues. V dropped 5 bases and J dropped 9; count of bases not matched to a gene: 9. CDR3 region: CASSRQGLDKAFF. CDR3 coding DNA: TGTGCCAGCAGCCGACAGGGTTTAGATAAAGCTTTCTTT. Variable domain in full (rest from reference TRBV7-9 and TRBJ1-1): DTGVSQNPRHKITKRGQNVTFRCDPISEHNRLYWYRQTLGQGPEFLTYFQNEAQLEKSRLLSDRFSAERPKGSFSTLEIQRTEQGDSAMYLCASSRQGLDKAFFGQGTRLTVV.

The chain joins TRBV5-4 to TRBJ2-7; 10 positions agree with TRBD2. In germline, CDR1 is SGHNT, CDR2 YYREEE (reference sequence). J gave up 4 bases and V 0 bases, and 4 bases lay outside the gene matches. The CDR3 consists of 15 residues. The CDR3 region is CASSLGLAGVYEQYF. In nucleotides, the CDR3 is TGTGCCAGCAGCTTGGGGCTAGCGGGGGTATACGAGCAGTACTTC. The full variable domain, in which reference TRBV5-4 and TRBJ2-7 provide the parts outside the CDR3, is ETGVTQSPTHLIKTRGQQVTLRCSSQSGHNTVSWYQQALGQGPQFIFQYYREEENGRGNFPPRFSGLQFPNYSSELNVNALELDDSALYLCASSLGLAGVYEQYFGPGTRLTVT.

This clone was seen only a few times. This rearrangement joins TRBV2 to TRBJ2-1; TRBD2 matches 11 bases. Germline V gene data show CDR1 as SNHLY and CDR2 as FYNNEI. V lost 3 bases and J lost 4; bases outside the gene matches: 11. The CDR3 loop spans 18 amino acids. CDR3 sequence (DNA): TGTGCCAGCAGTGACGACTGGATAGCGGGGGGGCAATACAATGAGCAGTTCTTC. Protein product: CASSDDWIAGGQYNEQFF.

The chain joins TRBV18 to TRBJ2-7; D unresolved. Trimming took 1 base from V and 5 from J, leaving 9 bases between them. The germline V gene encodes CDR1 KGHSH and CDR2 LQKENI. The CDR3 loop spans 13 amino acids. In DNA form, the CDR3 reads TGTGCCAGCTCACCACTTCCCCTTAACGAGCAGTACTTC. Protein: CASSPLPLNEQYF.

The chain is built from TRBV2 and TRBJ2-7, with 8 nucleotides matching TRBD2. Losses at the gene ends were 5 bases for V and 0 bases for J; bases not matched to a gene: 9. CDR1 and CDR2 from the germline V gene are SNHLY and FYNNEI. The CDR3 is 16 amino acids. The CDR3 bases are TGTGCCAGCAGTACAAGCGGGGGCGTTAGCTCCTACGAGCAGTACTTC. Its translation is CASSTSGGVSSYEQYF.

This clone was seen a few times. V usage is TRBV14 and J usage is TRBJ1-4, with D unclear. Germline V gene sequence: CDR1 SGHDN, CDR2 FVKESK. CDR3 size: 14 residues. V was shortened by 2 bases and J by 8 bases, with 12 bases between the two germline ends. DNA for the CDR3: TGTGCCAGCAGCCAACGAGGGATAAGGGAAAAACTGTTTTTT. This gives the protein CASSQRGIREKLFF.

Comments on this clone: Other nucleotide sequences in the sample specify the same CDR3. The CDR3 DNA follows: TGTGCCAGCAGCCCGGGACAGGGGAACACCATATATTTT. This gives the protein CASSPGQGNTIYF. V and J are TRBV3-1 (or the pseudogene TRBV3-2) and TRBJ1-3; 10 positions match TRBD1. The CDR3 has 13 residues. Germline CDR1 is LGHDT and CDR2 is YNNKEL (reference sequence). V dropped 4 bases and J dropped 7; count of bases not matched to a gene: 1.